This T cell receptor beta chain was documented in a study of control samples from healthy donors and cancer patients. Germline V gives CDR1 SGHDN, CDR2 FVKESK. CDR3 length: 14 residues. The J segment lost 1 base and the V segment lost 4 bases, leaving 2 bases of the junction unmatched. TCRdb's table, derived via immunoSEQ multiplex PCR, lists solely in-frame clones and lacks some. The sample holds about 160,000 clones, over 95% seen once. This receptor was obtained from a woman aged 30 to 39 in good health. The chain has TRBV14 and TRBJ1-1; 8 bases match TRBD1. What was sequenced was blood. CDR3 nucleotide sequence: TGTGCCAGCAGCCCGGGACAGGAGAACACTGAAGCTTTCTTT. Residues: CASSPGQENTEAFF.